The table lists the clone carrying this T cell receptor beta chain with a few counts. Participant ages covered 18 to 89 years across about 25 US areas. Clinical histories supplied by participants themselves formed the basis of cohort assignment. The sample comes from a study of blood T cell repertoires in COVID-19. In the study overall: Sample material is recorded as cDNA or gDNA derived from T cells, B-cell-depleted T cells, or PBMCs.

Assay used: immunoSEQ multiplex PCR; TCRdb lists only in-frame clones, some missing. Of a few hundred thousand clones in the sample, roughly nine tenths were seen once. Germline V lookup: CDR1 SNHLY, CDR2 FYNNEI. Trimming left V 3 bases short and J 3 bases short, with 13 bases between. The CDR3 spans 15 residues. The gene calls are TRBV2 and TRBJ2-3; D possibly corresponds to TRBD2 (6 bases). The sequence derives from a woman aged 25-40 years who had recovered from COVID-19. Sequencing was performed on PBMCs or T cells enriched from blood (not recorded which). For the CDR3, the DNA is TGTGCCAGCAGTGAGACGGGAGTAGCGACAGATACGCAGTATTTT. Its protein product is CASSETGVATDTQYF.